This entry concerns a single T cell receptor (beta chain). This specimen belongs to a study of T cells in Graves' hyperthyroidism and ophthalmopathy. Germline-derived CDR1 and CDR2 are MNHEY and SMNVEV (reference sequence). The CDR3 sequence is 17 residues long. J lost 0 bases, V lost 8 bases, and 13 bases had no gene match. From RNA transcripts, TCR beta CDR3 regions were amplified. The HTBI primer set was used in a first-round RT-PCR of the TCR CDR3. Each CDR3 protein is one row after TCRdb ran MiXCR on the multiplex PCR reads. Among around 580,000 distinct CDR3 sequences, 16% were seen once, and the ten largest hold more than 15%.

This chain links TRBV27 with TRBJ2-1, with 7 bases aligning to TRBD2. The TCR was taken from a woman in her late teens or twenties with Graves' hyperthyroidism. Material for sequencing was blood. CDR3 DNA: TGTGCCAGCGGGTATCCTCGTTGGGGGGGCTCCTACAATGAGCAGTTCTTC. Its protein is CASGYPRWGGSYNEQFF.